This entry lists 13 T cell receptor beta chains sequenced from one sample in a study of cytomegalovirus exposure and HLA in healthy donors. Both 60 Vbeta primers and 13 Jbeta primers went into the PCR. Libraries were prepared by immunoSEQ multiplex PCR; TCRdb keeps only in-frame clonotypes and omits some of them. The data hold roughly 200,000 clones, with around four fifths observed a single time. The sequencing input was PBMCs. These receptors were obtained from a man aged 45-60 years in good health and CMV-seronegative.

The chain carries TRBV7-9 and TRBJ2-2, with 8 bases lining up with TRBD2. V dropped 4 bases and J dropped 7; count of bases not matched to a gene: 8. This CDR3 spans 15 amino acids. Germline lookup yields CDR1 SEHNR and CDR2 FQNEAQ (reference sequence). The CDR3 nucleotides are TGTGCCAGCAGCTCGGGAGGGCCGACCGGCGGGGAGCTGTTTTTT. Its protein product is CASSSGGPTGGELFF.

The J gene is TRBJ2-3, the V gene TRBV9, with a weak D call TRBD2 (5 bases). V dropped 6 bases and J dropped 2 bases, with 13 bases sitting between them. Per the germline V gene, CDR1 is SGDLS and CDR2 is YYNGEE. The length of the CDR3 is 14 residues. CDR3 in amino acids: CASTNKRSTDTQYF. CDR3 in DNA: TGTGCCAGCACCAACAAGCGGTCCACAGATACGCAGTATTTT.

The chain uses TRBV18 and TRBJ1-3; the D gene is possibly TRBD1 (6 bases). CDR3 length: 17 residues. CDR1 and CDR2 (germline): KGHSH, LQKENI. V lost 6 bases, J lost 0 bases, and 18 bases lay in between. The CDR3 bases are TGTGCCAGCTCGACAGTACAGGGCACAATCTCTGGAAACACCATATATTTT. The encoded protein is CASSTVQGTISGNTIYF.

The chain recombines TRBV14 with TRBJ2-5; TRBD2 agrees at 9 bases. The trim removed 4 bases at V and 2 bases at J, leaving 8 bases unmatched. Germline V gene sequence: CDR1 SGHDN, CDR2 FVKESK. The CDR3 covers 16 residues. CDR3 loop: CASSRGTSQFQETQYF. The DNA of the CDR3 is TGTGCCAGCAGCCGGGGGACTAGCCAATTTCAAGAGACCCAGTACTTC.

Concerning this clone itself: The sample contains more than one DNA sequence encoding this CDR3. The V and J genes are TRBV7-8 and TRBJ1-4; D is undetermined. This CDR3 spans 15 amino acids. V was shortened by 5 bases and J by 0 bases, with 10 bases between the two germline ends. Germline V CDR1 and CDR2: SGHVS, FQNEAQ. The CDR3 DNA follows: TGTGCCAGCAGCCTTGACGGAGCAACTAATGAAAAACTGTTTTTT. It translates to CASSLDGATNEKLFF.

The J gene is TRBJ2-7, the V gene TRBV5-4; 11 bases fit TRBD1. The V and J ends lost 1 base and 6 bases, in that order; junction bases with no gene match: 3. The CDR3 covers 14 residues. CDR1 is SGHNT, CDR2 YYREEE, per germline (reference sequence). The DNA for the CDR3 is TGTGCCAGCAGCTTGAGGACAGGGGGCGCCGAGCAGTACTTC. It is translated as CASSLRTGGAEQYF.

Notes on this clone: The conserved phenylalanine or tryptophan normally closing the CDR3 is absent here, so this likely arose from a read error. The CDR3 nucleotides read TGCAGTGCTATAAGGGACACTGAAGCTTTCCTT. As protein: CSAIRDTEAFL. The chain employs TRBV20-1 and TRBJ1-1; D is unresolved. This CDR3 has 11 amino acids. V shed 4 bases and J shed 3 bases, with 6 bases lying between them. Germline V lookup: CDR1 DFQATT, CDR2 SNEGSKA (reference sequence).

CDR3 DNA sequence: TGTGCCAGCAGTTTTATTACTAGCGGGAGGTTCGAGCAGTACTTC. Translation gives CASSFITSGRFEQYF. The chain is built from TRBV7-9 and TRBJ2-7; 12 bases are shared with TRBD2. V gave up 6 bases and J gave up 6 bases; unmatched junction bases: 9. Germline CDR1 is SEHNR and CDR2 is FQNEAQ (reference sequence). The CDR3 has 15 amino acids. Full variable domain (remainder filled in from reference TRBV7-9 and TRBJ2-7): DTGVSQNPRHKITKRGQNVTFRCDPISEHNRLYWYRQTLGQGPEFLTYFQNEAQLEKSRLLSDRFSAERPKGSFSTLEIQRTEQGDSAMYLCASSFITSGRFEQYFGPGTRLTVT.

The V and J genes are TRBV11-2 and TRBJ2-3; D might be TRBD2 (6 bases). Germline loops: CDR1 SGHAT, CDR2 FQNNGV. V lost 0 bases and J lost 4, with 11 bases in between. This CDR3 is 15 amino acids long. The CDR3 DNA follows: TGTGCCAGCAGCTTAGATATCTCGGGGGCAGATACGCAGTATTTT. It is translated as CASSLDISGADTQYF.

The rearrangement links TRBV19 to TRBJ1-1; 7 positions match TRBD1. This CDR3 is built from 18 residues. The germline V gene has CDR1 LNHDA and CDR2 SQIVND (reference sequence). J was trimmed by 6 bases and V by 8 bases; bases with no gene match: 24. CDR3 sequence (DNA): TGTGCCAGTCGACTTCGACAGGGAGGTGGCCCGCGAAAGTCTGAAGCTTTCTTT. Amino acid sequence: CASRLRQGGGPRKSEAFF.

This clone has only a few counts. V usage is TRBV2 and J usage is TRBJ1-1; 7 positions agree with TRBD1. There are 16 residues in the CDR3. The J segment lost 4 bases and the V segment lost 4 bases, leaving 12 bases of the junction unmatched. The germline V gene has CDR1 SNHLY and CDR2 FYNNEI. The CDR3 loop is CASSGRDSEGGTEAFF. The CDR3 DNA is TGTGCCAGCAGTGGCCGGGACAGTGAAGGGGGCACTGAAGCTTTCTTT.

This rearrangement joins TRBV25-1 to TRBJ2-1; D unresolved. V dropped 3 bases and J dropped 0 bases, with 6 bases sitting between them. The CDR3 length is 14 residues. CDR1 is MGHDK, CDR2 SYGVNS, per germline. The CDR3 loop is CASSDFRSYNEQFF. DNA for the CDR3: TGTGCCAGCAGTGACTTCCGCTCCTACAATGAGCAGTTCTTC. Combining the CDR3 with reference TRBV25-1 and TRBJ2-1 gives the whole variable domain EADIYQTPRYLVIGTGKKITLECSQTMGHDKMYWYQQDPGMELHLIHYSYGVNSTEKGDLSSESTVSRIRTEHFPLTLESARPSHTSQYLCASSDFRSYNEQFFGPGTRLTVL.

This chain connects TRBV6-1 to TRBJ1-4; D is possibly TRBD1 (6 bases). Germline CDR1 reads MNHNS; CDR2 reads SASEGT. V lost 6 bases, J lost 8 bases, and 16 bases lay in between. This CDR3 comprises 14 residues. CDR3 bases: TGTGCCAGCAGCACAGGGACCTCTGACGAAAAACTGTTTTTT. This codes for CASSTGTSDEKLFF.